This is a list of T cell receptor beta chains from one sample in a study of cytotoxic CD8 clonotypes in ibrutinib-treated CLL. TCRdb's copy holds only in-frame clones and misses some; the assay was immunoSEQ multiplex PCR. Here the sample spans about 300,000 clones, 76% being singletons. Here the sequenced sample was PBMCs, taken at disease progression, from a patient treated with ibrutinib. The receptors shown here come from a human donor with chronic lymphocytic leukemia. The CDR3 runs from the conserved cysteine through the conserved F or W. The order of the fields is clone size, J gene, V gene, D gene, CDR3 protein, CDR3 DNA. A D gene is named only where the DNA matches it firmly. Size is omitted from some rows. Given values are once, few, many or a class for expanded clones.

abundance: NA; j_gene: TRBJ1-2; v_gene: TRBV5-1; d_gene: TRBD1; CDR3aa: CASSFFPGQGALGYGYTF; CDR3nt: TGCGCCAGCAGCTTTTTCCCGGGACAGGGGGCGCTGGGGTATGGCTACACCTTC
abundance: few; j_gene: TRBJ2-7; v_gene: TRBV23-1; d_gene: NA; CDR3aa: CASIQWSYEQYF; CDR3nt: TGCGCCAGCATTCAATGGAGCTACGAGCAGTACTTC
abundance: many; j_gene: TRBJ1-4; v_gene: TRBV9; d_gene: NA; CDR3aa: CASSVGHATNEKLFF; CDR3nt: TGTGCCAGCAGCGTAGGGCACGCAACTAATGAAAAACTGTTTTTT
abundance: NA; j_gene: TRBJ1-1; v_gene: TRBV27; d_gene: NA; CDR3aa: CASSSGGTEAFF; CDR3nt: TGTGCCAGCAGTTCCGGGGGAACTGAAGCTTTCTTT
abundance: NA; j_gene: TRBJ2-7; v_gene: TRBV13; d_gene: NA; CDR3aa: CASSLGYRVSYEQYF; CDR3nt: TGTGCCAGCAGCTTAGGCTACAGGGTTTCCTACGAGCAGTACTTC
abundance: NA; j_gene: TRBJ2-1; v_gene: TRBV29-1; d_gene: TRBD2; CDR3aa: CSVEASGRSYEQFF; CDR3nt: TGCAGCGTTGAAGCCAGCGGGAGAAGCTATGAGCAGTTCTTC
abundance: NA; j_gene: TRBJ2-1; v_gene: TRBV28; d_gene: NA; CDR3aa: CASSSRGGTDEQFF; CDR3nt: TGTGCCAGCAGTTCTAGAGGGGGAACGGATGAGCAGTTCTTC
abundance: NA; j_gene: TRBJ2-1; v_gene: TRBV2; d_gene: TRBD2; CDR3aa: CASSELAGGPTIRFF; CDR3nt: TGTGCCAGCAGTGAACTAGCGGGGGGGCCGACGATAAGGTTCTTC
abundance: NA; j_gene: TRBJ2-7; v_gene: TRBV7-9; d_gene: TRBD2; CDR3aa: CASSHRLAEIPEEQYF; CDR3nt: TGTGCCAGCAGCCATCGGCTAGCGGAGATACCGGAAGAGCAGTACTTC
abundance: few; j_gene: TRBJ2-7; v_gene: TRBV6-5; d_gene: NA; CDR3aa: CASRTHPDEQYF; CDR3nt: TGTGCCAGCAGGACCCATCCGGACGAGCAGTACTTC
abundance: NA; j_gene: TRBJ1-2; v_gene: TRBV29-1; d_gene: NA; CDR3aa: CSVSGQNYGYTF; CDR3nt: TGCAGCGTTTCTGGACAGAACTATGGCTACACCTTC
abundance: NA; j_gene: TRBJ2-1; v_gene: TRBV7-2; d_gene: NA; CDR3aa: CASSFDLVSNEQFF; CDR3nt: TGTGCCAGCAGCTTTGACCTAGTGAGTAATGAGCAGTTCTTC
abundance: NA; j_gene: TRBJ2-5; v_gene: TRBV6-1; d_gene: NA; CDR3aa: CASSFSVQETQYF; CDR3nt: TGTGCCAGCAGTTTCAGCGTCCAAGAGACCCAGTACTTC
abundance: NA; j_gene: TRBJ2-2; v_gene: TRBV5-1; d_gene: NA; CDR3aa: CASRYRDTYTGELFF; CDR3nt: TGCGCCAGCAGATACCGGGACACCTACACCGGGGAGCTGTTTTTT
abundance: NA; j_gene: TRBJ2-5; v_gene: TRBV7-9; d_gene: NA; CDR3aa: CASSSQQETQYF; CDR3nt: TGTGCCAGCAGCTCCCAGCAAGAGACCCAGTACTTC
abundance: NA; j_gene: TRBJ1-4; v_gene: TRBV5-6; d_gene: NA; CDR3aa: CASGMEGTNEKLFF; CDR3nt: TGTGCCAGCGGAATGGAGGGAACTAATGAAAAACTGTTTTTT
abundance: NA; j_gene: TRBJ1-5; v_gene: TRBV4-2; d_gene: TRBD1; CDR3aa: CASSRDPSTGGNQPQHF; CDR3nt: TGTGCCAGCAGCCGAGACCCGAGCACAGGGGGCAATCAGCCCCAGCATTTT
abundance: NA; j_gene: TRBJ1-6; v_gene: TRBV18; d_gene: NA; CDR3aa: CASSPRGNSPLHF; CDR3nt: TGTGCCAGCTCACCAAGAGGTAATTCACCCCTCCACTTT
abundance: NA; j_gene: TRBJ1-5; v_gene: TRBV19; d_gene: NA; CDR3aa: CASTANEVWSQHF; CDR3nt: TGTGCCAGTACCGCTAATGAGGTTTGGTCCCAGCATTTT
abundance: NA; j_gene: TRBJ1-4; v_gene: TRBV6-5; d_gene: NA; CDR3aa: CASSYGQGFEKLFF; CDR3nt: TGTGCCAGCAGTTACGGGCAGGGTTTTGAAAAACTGTTTTTT
abundance: few; j_gene: TRBJ1-2; v_gene: TRBV15; d_gene: TRBD1; CDR3aa: CATSTAGDRGRSGYGYTF; CDR3nt: TGTGCCACCAGCACTGCCGGGGACAGGGGGCGATCGGGCTATGGCTACACCTTC
abundance: NA; j_gene: TRBJ1-2; v_gene: TRBV29-1; d_gene: NA; CDR3aa: CSVVEQKLNYGYTF; CDR3nt: TGCAGCGTTGTAGAACAGAAGCTCAACTATGGCTACACCTTC
abundance: few; j_gene: TRBJ2-7; v_gene: TRBV7-6; d_gene: TRBD1; CDR3aa: CASSSTDRVREQYF; CDR3nt: TGTGCCAGCAGCTCTACTGACAGGGTTCGGGAGCAGTACTTC
abundance: NA; j_gene: TRBJ1-4; v_gene: TRBV14; d_gene: NA; CDR3aa: CASSQGLVEKLFF; CDR3nt: TGTGCCAGCAGCCAAGGTTTGGTTGAAAAACTGTTTTTT
abundance: few; j_gene: TRBJ2-7; v_gene: TRBV7-2; d_gene: NA; CDR3aa: CASSPGQKLYEQYF; CDR3nt: TGTGCCAGCAGCCCCGGACAAAAGTTGTACGAGCAGTACTTC
abundance: NA; j_gene: TRBJ2-7; v_gene: TRBV5-4; d_gene: NA; CDR3aa: CASSLEVYGSYEQYF; CDR3nt: TGTGCCAGCAGCTTGGAAGTATATGGGTCCTACGAGCAGTACTTC
abundance: few; j_gene: TRBJ2-5; v_gene: TRBV4-2; d_gene: NA; CDR3aa: CASSQAVGRGETQYF; CDR3nt: TGTGCCAGCAGCCAAGCGGTGGGGCGGGGAGAGACCCAGTACTTC
abundance: NA; j_gene: TRBJ2-5; v_gene: TRBV5-1; d_gene: NA; CDR3aa: CASSLAVVRAQETQYF; CDR3nt: TGCGCCAGCAGCTTGGCTGTCGTCAGGGCTCAAGAGACCCAGTACTTC
abundance: once; j_gene: TRBJ1-4; v_gene: TRBV7-9; d_gene: NA; CDR3aa: CASSRSLTGKLFF; CDR3nt: TGTGCCAGCAGCCGTAGTCTCACCGGAAAACTGTTTTTT
abundance: few; j_gene: TRBJ2-1; v_gene: TRBV5-1; d_gene: NA; CDR3aa: CASSFPPADYNEQFF; CDR3nt: TGCGCCAGCAGCTTCCCTCCAGCGGACTACAATGAGCAGTTCTTC